Listed below are T cell receptor beta chains from one sample, sequenced in a study of glioma-infiltrating T cells after dendritic cell vaccination. The protocol was immunoSEQ multiplex PCR, while the TCRdb copy is restricted to in-frame clones and leaves out a portion. The repertoire holds 100,000 or so clones, nearly 90% seen once, with 2.7% in the top ten. This specimen was blood, taken after dendritic cell vaccination. All receptors come from a human donor with glioblastoma. Both conserved end residues are part of each CDR3. A D gene is named only where the DNA matches it firmly. Expanded clones get a size class; other rows say once, few or many, or leave the size out.

>TRBV5-6|TRBJ1-2|.|.
TGTGCCAGCAGCCACGAGGGGGTCGTCTATGGCTACACCTTC
CASSHEGVVYGYTF
>TRBV4-1|TRBJ1-4|.|TRBD1
TGCGCCAGCAGCCCGACAGGGGTGGGTAATGAAAAACTGTTTTTT
CASSPTGVGNEKLFF
>TRBV6-5|TRBJ2-3|.|.
TGTGCCAGCAGTTCCCTCAGGGCAGATACGCAGTATTTT
CASSSLRADTQYF
>TRBV27|TRBJ1-2|.|.
TGTGCCAGCAGTTTATCAGGGGTAACCTACTATGGCTACACCTTC
CASSLSGVTYYGYTF
>TRBV11-2|TRBJ2-2|.|TRBD1
TGTGCCAGCAGCTTAGAGGACAGGGCAACCGGGGAGCTGTTTTTT
CASSLEDRATGELFF
>TRBV15|TRBJ1-2|once|.
TGTGCCACCAGCAAGGATGGTACAGCTGGCTACACCTTC
CATSKDGTAGYTF
>TRBV27|TRBJ2-1|.|TRBD2
TGTGCCAGCAGTTTAATAGGGCGGGAGCCCTTTGAGCAGTTCTTC
CASSLIGREPFEQFF
>TRBV6-1|TRBJ2-7|.|TRBD1
TGTGCCAGCACCCCATTGGACAGGGCATTCTACGAGCAGTACTTC
CASTPLDRAFYEQYF
>TRBV30|TRBJ2-3|.|TRBD2
TGTGCCTGGAGTGTACTCGGGGGGACCACAGATACGCAGTATTTT
CAWSVLGGTTDTQYF
>TRBV7-9|TRBJ1-2|.|.
TGTGCCAGCAGCTCATCAACCAGGACTGATGGCTACACCTTC
CASSSSTRTDGYTF
>TRBV11-2|TRBJ2-7|.|TRBD1
TGTGCCAGCAGCTTCGACAGGGGGCTCTACGAGCAGTACTTC
CASSFDRGLYEQYF
>TRBV5-1|TRBJ2-1|.|TRBD2
TGCGCCAGCAGCTTGGGGGAGGGCCGGAATGAGCAGTTCTTC
CASSLGEGRNEQFF
>TRBV29-1|TRBJ2-5|.|TRBD1
TGCAGCGTTTCGAAGGGGGCTGGGGAGACCCAGTACTTC
CSVSKGAGETQYF
>TRBV10-1|TRBJ2-1|few|TRBD2
TGCGCCAGCAGTGAGAGCGGGAGGGCCTCTATTAACAATGAGCAGTTCTTC
CASSESGRASINNEQFF
>TRBV9|TRBJ2-2|.|.
TGTGCCAGCAACCAACCGGGACAGGGTTCCGGAGCGGGAGTGGCCGGGGAGCTGTTTTTT
CASNQPGQGSGAGVAGELFF
>TRBV12-5|TRBJ1-1|.|TRBD1
TGTGCTAGTGGTCCTTCAGCAGGGGGCGCCCCCACTGAAGCTTTCTTT
CASGPSAGGAPTEAFF
>TRBV6-5|TRBJ1-1|.|TRBD1
TGTGCCAGCTTCCAGGGACAGCCCACTGAAGCTTTCTTT
CASFQGQPTEAFF
>TRBV6-5|TRBJ1-2|.|.
TGTGCCAGCAGTTACCAAGGGGCAGGGGTTAACTATGGCTACACCTTC
CASSYQGAGVNYGYTF
>TRBV7-6|TRBJ1-3|.|.
TGTGCCAGCAGCATAGGAAACACCATATATTTT
CASSIGNTIYF
>TRBV7-9|TRBJ1-6|.|TRBD1
TGTGCCAGCAGCAGGGACAGTAGGAATTCACCCCTCCACTTT
CASSRDSRNSPLHF
>TRBV6-6|TRBJ2-3|.|TRBD1
TGTGCCAGCAGTCTCACCTCACAGGGGACAGATACGCAGTATTTT
CASSLTSQGTDTQYF
>TRBV10-3|TRBJ1-2|.|.
TGTGCCATCAGTGACCCGGGGAGAGTCCGAGGCTACACCTTC
CAISDPGRVRGYTF
>TRBV30|TRBJ1-1|.|.
TGTGCCTGGAGTGTCCGGGGGAGGAACACTGAAGCTTTCTTT
CAWSVRGRNTEAFF